Shown below are 28 T cell receptor beta chains from a single sample sequenced in a study of identical twins (dated by TCRdb to 2015 to 2016). Libraries were constructed by 5' RACE. Sequencing was performed on an Illumina HiSeq 2000. The public reads were reprocessed in TCRdb via fastp at Q25 and MiXCR, keeping in-frame beta chains. Rows with a matching CDR3 protein are joined into one entry that keeps the most common DNA and genes. For this sample the table gives about 450,000 distinct CDR3 sequences, of which approximately 17% were detected only once. The leading ten clones occupy 10% to 15% of the sample. Sequenced material: naive T cells sorted from blood. The label giving this sample's cell subset or site can be read as: cells isolated with a human naive T-cell isolation kit. The receptors were sampled from a man between 50 and 59 years old in good health.

The chain couples TRBV2 to TRBJ2-5; TRBD2 agrees at 12 bases. The CDR3 consists of 17 residues. CDR1 SNHLY and CDR2 FYNNEI come from the germline V gene. Trimming took 6 bases from V and 1 from J; bases not matched to a gene: 9. The CDR3 here is CASRFIRTSGTQETQYF. The CDR3 DNA reads TGTGCCAGCAGGTTTATAAGGACTAGCGGGACCCAAGAGACCCAGTACTTC.

Many counts were recorded for this clonotype. The rearrangement uses TRBV6-5 and TRBJ1-4, with D tentatively TRBD1 (5 bases). The V gene lost 0 bases and the J gene lost 5 bases, with 16 bases spanning the gap. The CDR3 runs 17 residues. CDR1 is MNHEY and CDR2 is SVGAGI in the germline V gene. In DNA form, the CDR3 reads TGTGCCAGCAGTTACTCAAGATCAGGGCCGGGAAATGAAAAACTGTTTTTT. Its translation: CASSYSRSGPGNEKLFF.

This clonotype came up many times. The chain joins TRBV20-1 to TRBJ2-2; D may be TRBD1 or TRBD2 (6 bases each). V lost 0 bases and J lost 1, with 15 bases in between. Germline CDR1 is DFQATT and CDR2 is SNEGSKA (reference sequence). The CDR3 covers 17 residues. CDR3 bases: TGCAGTGCTAGAGATTTTCGAGGGGGAGGGAACACCGGGGAGCTGTTTTTT. Its translation: CSARDFRGGGNTGELFF.

The genes are TRBV20-1 and TRBJ2-4; TRBD1 or TRBD2 may be the D gene (7 bases each). The V end was cut by 6 bases, the J end by 0 bases, with 15 bases between. The CDR3 is 15 amino acids. From germline, CDR1 is DFQATT and CDR2 SNEGSKA (reference sequence). CDR3 region: CSAQGGSLAKNIQYF. The DNA for the CDR3 is TGCAGTGCCCAGGGGGGGAGCCTAGCCAAAAACATTCAGTACTTC.

This clonotype was observed at least ten times. CDR3 in amino acids: CASSLRLAGARSDEQFF. In DNA, the CDR3 is TGTGCCAGCAGTTTAAGGCTAGCGGGGGCCCGGAGTGATGAGCAGTTCTTC. The chain carries TRBV12-3 or TRBV12-4 and TRBJ2-1; 10 bases match TRBD2. J gave up 8 bases and V 2 bases, and 12 bases lay outside the gene matches. The CDR3 has 17 amino acids.

Many counts were recorded for this clonotype. The chain joins TRBV5-1 to TRBJ1-1; D not resolved. Germline V gives CDR1 SGHRS, CDR2 YFSETQ. The CDR3 covers 13 residues. The V and J ends lost 4 bases and 0 bases respectively, with 7 bases between them. CDR3 in DNA: TGCGCCAGCAGCAATGGGGTGAACACTGAAGCTTTCTTT. Translating gives CASSNGVNTEAFF. Full variable domain (missing parts from reference TRBV5-1 and TRBJ1-1): KAGVTQTPRYLIKTRGQQVTLSCSPISGHRSVSWYQQTPGQGLQFLFEYFSETQRNKGNFPGRFSGRQFSNSRSEMNVSTLELGDSALYLCASSNGVNTEAFFGQGTRLTVV.

Of note for this clonotype: The junction and the germline gene differ at one end; a read error may be behind it. CDR3 nucleotides: TGTGCTAGTGGTTCCGGATCAGATTGGGACAGGACCTTT. This translates into CASGSGSDWDRTF. V usage is TRBV12-5 and J usage is TRBJ1-1; TRBD1 matches at 8 bases. From germline, CDR1 is LGHNT and CDR2 FRNRAP. There are 13 residues in the CDR3.

Concerning this clonotype: In this CDR3 the conserved last residue, phenylalanine or tryptophan, is missing, so a read error is likely. The rearrangement links TRBV20-1 to TRBJ2-3; tentative D call: TRBD2 (5 bases). The CDR3 extends over 14 amino acids. V shed 0 bases and J shed 6 bases, with 13 bases lying between them. Germline lookup yields CDR1 DFQATT and CDR2 SNEGSKA (reference sequence). CDR3 bases: TGCAGTGCTAGAGAGAATTTCGGGATGGATACGCAGTATTTA. This gives the protein CSARENFGMDTQYL.

This clonotype was found many times. The chain joins TRBV20-1 to TRBJ2-7; TRBD1 matches 7 bases. V shed 2 bases and J 3 bases; nucleotides not matched to a gene: 7. The CDR3 sequence is 14 residues long. The germline gives CDR1 DFQATT, CDR2 SNEGSKA (reference sequence). This CDR3 is CSARRTGESYEQYF. The CDR3 nucleotides are TGCAGTGCTAGAAGGACAGGTGAAAGCTACGAGCAGTACTTC.

The table lists this clonotype with a few counts. The genes are TRBV9 and TRBJ2-2, with no clear D. Trimming stripped 0 bases from V and 1 base from J, with 4 bases between. In germline, CDR1 is SGDLS, CDR2 YYNGEE. The CDR3 consists of 14 residues. The CDR3 region is CASSVAQNTGELFF. In DNA, the CDR3 is TGTGCCAGCAGCGTAGCACAGAACACCGGGGAGCTGTTTTTT. The entire variable domain, with the rest obtained from reference TRBV9 and TRBJ2-2, is as follows: DSGVTQTPKHLITATGQRVTLRCSPRSGDLSVYWYQQSLDQGLQFLIQYYNGEERAKGNILERFSAQQFPDLHSELNLSSLELGDSALYFCASSVAQNTGELFFGEGSRLTVL.

The genes are TRBV7-9 and TRBJ2-3; D is ambiguous. CDR1 and CDR2 from the germline V gene are SEHNR and FQNEAQ (reference sequence). The CDR3 totals 14 residues. V lost 5 bases, J lost 3 bases, and 12 bases lay in between. The CDR3 here is CASSPAAETDTQYF. DNA of the CDR3: TGTGCCAGCAGCCCGGCCGCAGAAACAGATACGCAGTATTTT.

V is TRBV10-3 and J is TRBJ1-2; 7 nucleotides match TRBD1. V shed 4 bases, J shed 4 bases, and the junction held 12 bases outside the gene matches. The CDR3 loop spans 16 amino acids. Per germline, CDR1 ENHRY and CDR2 SYGVKD. CDR3 coding DNA: TGTGCCATCAGTGGGGAGGGAGGGGGCTACTCCTATGGCTACACCTTC. Translating gives CAISGEGGGYSYGYTF.

This clonotype was detected ten times or more. The chain joins TRBV20-1 to TRBJ2-3; the match to TRBD2 covers 8 bases. CDR3 size: 16 residues. The V segment lost 5 bases and the J segment 2 bases; nucleotides outside the gene matches: 12. Germline CDR1 is DFQATT and CDR2 is SNEGSKA (reference sequence). The CDR3 protein is CSAQNGLAGFTDTQYF. The CDR3, as DNA: TGCAGTGCTCAGAACGGTCTAGCGGGTTTCACAGATACGCAGTATTTT.

The V call is TRBV20-1, the J call TRBJ2-7; 16 bases map to TRBD2. After removal of 0 bases from V and 6 bases from J, the junction contained 2 bases not matched to a gene. Looked up from germline, CDR1 is DFQATT and CDR2 is SNEGSKA (reference sequence). The CDR3 consists of 15 residues. CDR3 amino acids: CSARDGTSGRGEQYF. The CDR3 bases are TGCAGTGCTAGAGACGGGACTAGCGGGAGGGGCGAGCAGTACTTC.

In this sample, this clonotype turned up a few times. J is TRBJ2-5 and V is TRBV7-9; D gene uncertain. CDR1 SEHNR and CDR2 FQNEAQ come from the germline V gene (reference sequence). Deletions cut 5 bases from V and 5 bases from J, with 18 bases between. The CDR3 is 15 amino acids. The chain's CDR3 is CASSSLALLGETQYF. For the CDR3, the DNA is TGTGCCAGCAGCAGCTTAGCCTTACTGGGGGAGACCCAGTACTTC.

This clonotype was counted a few times. The chain carries TRBV7-9 and TRBJ2-7; D might be TRBD1 or TRBD2, each matching 5 bases. Per germline, CDR1 SEHNR and CDR2 FQNEAQ (reference sequence). The CDR3 covers 15 residues. V was shortened by 5 bases and J by 2 bases, with 16 bases between the two germline ends. In DNA form, the CDR3 reads TGTGCCAGCAGCCCCCTCCGGGACCAACCCTACGAGCAGTACTTC. This translates into CASSPLRDQPYEQYF.

In this sample, this clonotype turned up a few times. The chain couples TRBV24-1 to TRBJ2-1; 7 bases are a match to TRBD1. CDR3 size: 16 residues. The V gene end was trimmed by 4 bases and the J gene end by 2 bases; junction bases not matched to a gene: 7. Germline V CDR1 and CDR2: KGHDR, SFDVKD. This CDR3 reads CATSESDRPTYNEQFF. DNA of the CDR3: TGTGCCACCAGTGAATCGGACAGGCCGACCTACAATGAGCAGTTCTTC.

The chain employs TRBV12-3 or TRBV12-4 and TRBJ1-1, with D perhaps TRBD1 (5 bases). The CDR3 loop spans 13 amino acids. Trimming left V 2 bases short and J 10 bases short, with 14 bases between. The CDR3: CASSLSGTGGAFF. The CDR3 DNA is TGTGCCAGCAGTTTAAGCGGGACTGGCGGAGCTTTCTTT.

This chain joins TRBV20-1 and TRBJ2-1; 10 positions match TRBD2. The CDR3 runs 15 residues. V lost 0 bases to trimming and J lost 10 bases; unmatched junction nucleotides: 9. The V gene's germline CDR1 is DFQATT and CDR2 SNEGSKA (reference sequence). The CDR3 DNA reads as TGCAGTGCTAGAGATCTGGGACTAGCGCGTGAGGAGCAGTTCTTC. Residues: CSARDLGLAREEQFF.

The V and J genes are TRBV7-2 and TRBJ2-2, with D unresolved. Germline CDR1 is SGHTA and CDR2 is FQGNSA. The V gene lost 5 bases and the J gene lost 1 base, with 14 bases spanning the gap. The CDR3 contains 16 residues. CDR3 coding DNA: TGTGCCAGCAGCCCCTTTAGCCTGGGGAACACCGGGGAGCTGTTTTTT. Its translation is CASSPFSLGNTGELFF.

This clonotype was seen more than once but under ten times. The V call is TRBV23-1, the J call TRBJ2-7; TRBD2 agrees at 8 bases. TRBV23-1 is an ORF, and what it does is uncertain. The J segment lost 3 bases and the V segment lost 6 bases, leaving 7 bases of the junction unmatched. CDR3 length: 14 amino acids. The CDR3 DNA is TGCGCCAGCAGCCCAGCGGGAGAGAGCTACGAGCAGTACTTC. Translation gives CASSPAGESYEQYF.

This clonotype was observed many times. The rearrangement joins TRBV5-1 to TRBJ2-1; no clear D. CDR1 is SGHRS, CDR2 YFSETQ, per germline. CDR3 length: 13 amino acids. Trimming cost V 0 bases and J 6 bases, with 7 bases left between them. The CDR3 DNA follows: TGCGCCAGCAGCTTGGTGGTGGCCAATGAGCAGTTCTTC. It specifies CASSLVVANEQFF.

This clonotype was seen more than once but under ten times. The V and J genes are TRBV11-2 and TRBJ1-2, with TRBD1 matching over 8 bases. Germline values: CDR1 SGHAT, CDR2 FQNNGV. Trimming removed 6 bases from V and 4 bases from J; junction bases left unmatched: 13. The CDR3 has 16 residues. CDR3 coding DNA: TGTGCCAGCAGTTCAATTCGAGGACAGGGACTCTATGGCTACACCTTC. Amino acid sequence: CASSSIRGQGLYGYTF. The whole variable domain, filled in from reference TRBV11-2 and TRBJ1-2, reads EAGVAQSPRYKIIEKRQSVAFWCNPISGHATLYWYQQILGQGPKLLIQFQNNGVVDDSQLPKDRFSAERLKGVDSTLKIQPAKLEDSAVYLCASSSIRGQGLYGYTFGSGTRLTVV.

The genes are TRBV28 and TRBJ2-1, with a possible D match to TRBD2 (6 bases). Trimming took off 3 bases at V and 6 bases at J, with 15 bases between the two ends. Germline V lookup: CDR1 MDHEN, CDR2 SYDVKM. The CDR3 contains 15 residues. This CDR3 is CASSLTAGWGNEQFF. In DNA, the CDR3 is TGTGCCAGCAGTTTGACGGCGGGGTGGGGCAATGAGCAGTTCTTC.

Here the CDR3 reads CASRTSGNEQFF. In DNA, the CDR3 is TGTGCCTCTCGGACTAGCGGGAATGAGCAGTTCTTC. The chain recombines TRBV6-5 with TRBJ2-1; 11 bases are shared with TRBD2. V trimming: 11 bases; J trimming: 7 bases; junction bases outside the gene matches: 4. Germline V CDR1 and CDR2: MNHEY, SVGAGI. The CDR3 covers 12 residues.

This clonotype was counted many times. The chain uses TRBV28 and TRBJ2-1; D is perhaps TRBD1 or TRBD2 (5 bases each). Germline values: CDR1 MDHEN, CDR2 SYDVKM. The CDR3 sequence is 13 residues long. Between the trimmed V and J ends, which lost 3 bases and 7 bases, there was a span of 10 bases. CDR3 DNA: TGTGCCAGCAGTTTGGGGACCGGGAATGAGCAGTTCTTC. It codes for CASSLGTGNEQFF.

This chain joins TRBV7-9 and TRBJ2-3; D remains ambiguous. CDR1 is SEHNR, CDR2 FQNEAQ, per germline (reference sequence). The CDR3 length is 14 residues. The ends were cut back, 5 bases at V and 0 bases at J, with 9 bases in the middle. The chain's CDR3 is CASSAPGSTDTQYF. The DNA of the CDR3 is TGTGCCAGCAGCGCCCCCGGTAGCACAGATACGCAGTATTTT. Together with reference TRBV7-9 and TRBJ2-3, the CDR3 gives the full variable domain: DTGVSQNPRHKITKRGQNVTFRCDPISEHNRLYWYRQTLGQGPEFLTYFQNEAQLEKSRLLSDRFSAERPKGSFSTLEIQRTEQGDSAMYLCASSAPGSTDTQYFGPGTRLTVL.

The table lists this clonotype with a few counts. The V call is TRBV6-2 or TRBV6-3, the J call TRBJ2-7; D uncertain. The germline V and J ends were trimmed by 6 bases and 7 bases, with 16 bases remaining between them. The CDR3 contains 13 residues. Germline loops: CDR1 MNHEY, CDR2 SVGEGT. The CDR3 nucleotides are TGTGCCAGCAGCTCCCCGGCGGTTTTTGAGCAGTACTTC. It yields the protein CASSSPAVFEQYF.